A single sample is the source of the 26 T cell receptor beta chains below, sequenced in a study of shared clonotypes between healthy human individuals. The assay was immunoSEQ multiplex PCR, and TCRdb's table has in-frame clones only and misses some. The repertoire holds roughly 2,500,000 clones, with approximately 94% as singletons. The sequencing input was naive CD4+ T cells from PBMCs. The subset here: CD45RA+ positively selected. The source is a man in his late teens or twenties in good health. Some clones in this sample may be carry-over from other donors' samples.

The chain links TRBV2 to TRBJ1-2, with D possibly being TRBD1 (5 bases). This CDR3 has 13 residues. V lost 2 bases to trimming and J lost 4 bases, with 8 bases between them. Germline V gene data show CDR1 as SNHLY and CDR2 as FYNNEI. The CDR3 spells CASSESGRYGYTF. The CDR3 nucleotides are TGTGCCAGCAGTGAATCAGGGCGCTATGGCTACACCTTC.

The V and J genes are TRBV6-1 and TRBJ1-5; D unclear. CDR1 is MNHNS, CDR2 SASEGT, per germline. V dropped 4 bases and J dropped 5 bases, with 9 bases sitting between them. The CDR3 totals 13 residues. CDR3 residues: CASSVQNYQPQHF. CDR3 sequence (DNA): TGTGCCAGCAGTGTACAGAACTATCAGCCCCAGCATTTT.

The V gene is TRBV13, the J gene TRBJ2-3, with TRBD1 as a possible D gene (6 bases). In germline, CDR1 is PRHDT, CDR2 FYEKMQ (reference sequence). V was cut by 5 bases and J by 6 bases, with 15 bases left in between. The CDR3 spans 14 residues. CDR3 nucleotide sequence: TGTGCCAGCAGCCAGGGGCTCTCCTGGGATACGCAGTATTTT. Its translation is CASSQGLSWDTQYF.

This chain joins TRBV10-1 and TRBJ2-2, with TRBD2 identical over 7 bases. J was trimmed by 1 base and V by 2 bases; bases with no gene match: 4. The germline V gene has CDR1 WNHNN and CDR2 SYGVQD (reference sequence). The CDR3 has 16 amino acids. CDR3 bases: TGCGCCAGCAGTGAGGGGGGGGTGGGGAACACCGGGGAGCTGTTTTTT. Its protein is CASSEGGVGNTGELFF.

The V and J genes are TRBV11-3 and TRBJ2-1, with 12 bases fitting TRBD2. This CDR3 has 15 amino acids. V gave up 5 bases and J gave up 5 bases; unmatched junction bases: 4. The germline CDR1 and CDR2 sequences are SGHNT and YENEEA. CDR3 sequence (DNA): TGTGCCAGCAGCGTGACTAGCGGGAGAGACAATGAGCAGTTCTTC. This translates into CASSVTSGRDNEQFF.

This sequence joins TRBV20-1 and TRBJ2-5; D tentatively reads TRBD1 or TRBD2 (6 bases each). Near its end, the DNA agrees better with TRBJ2-7, so the J call may be wrong. Germline V gene sequence: CDR1 DFQATT, CDR2 SNEGSKA (reference sequence). There are 11 residues in the CDR3. CDR3 sequence (DNA): TGCAGTGTCCCGGGGGCGTTCGAGCAGTACTTC. It specifies CSVPGAFEQYF.

The V and J genes are TRBV2 and TRBJ2-5; TRBD2 aligns across 14 bases. J gave up 4 bases and V 7 bases, and 5 bases lay outside the gene matches. CDR3 length: 15 residues. Per the germline V gene, CDR1 is SNHLY and CDR2 is FYNNEI. The CDR3 nucleotides read TGTGCCAGCACCCCGGGACTAGCGGGAGCAGAGACCCAGTACTTC. Translated, it gives CASTPGLAGAETQYF.

V and J are TRBV21-1 and TRBJ1-1; TRBD1 was called by the table and not checked on the DNA. TRBV21-1 is termed a pseudogene. The CDR3 length is 19 residues. CDR3 in amino acids: CASSSQGGSIQGGPPKPFF. The CDR3 nucleotides are TGTGCCAGCAGCTCCCAGGGGGGTTCAATACAGGGTGGGCCCCCAAAACCGTTCTTT.

The chain carries TRBV2 and TRBJ2-4; 8 positions match TRBD1. J gave up 6 bases and V 8 bases, and 6 bases lay outside the gene matches. The CDR3 runs to 13 residues. Germline V lookup: CDR1 SNHLY, CDR2 FYNNEI. In DNA, the CDR3 is TGTGCCAGCGGCGGGGACAGGACAAACATTCAGTACTTC. Translating gives CASGGDRTNIQYF.

V and J are TRBV5-1 and TRBJ2-2, with TRBD1 identical over 7 bases. This CDR3 is 16 amino acids long. The germline V gene encodes CDR1 SGHRS and CDR2 YFSETQ. Trimming took 3 bases from V and 5 from J; bases not matched to a gene: 10. CDR3 residues: CASSSGQAGGTGELFF. The CDR3 DNA sequence: TGCGCCAGCAGCTCTGGACAGGCCGGCGGGACCGGGGAGCTGTTTTTT.

The chain couples TRBV5-1 to TRBJ2-1; D assignment may be TRBD1 or TRBD2 (8 bases each). The ends were cut back, 4 bases at V and 6 bases at J, with 17 bases in the middle. This CDR3 has 15 amino acids. CDR1 is SGHRS, CDR2 YFSETQ, per germline. The CDR3 sequence is CASSREGTGVNEQFF. In nucleotides, the CDR3 is TGCGCCAGCAGCCGGGAGGGGACAGGTGTCAATGAGCAGTTCTTC. The full variable domain, with the rest looked up from reference TRBV5-1 and TRBJ2-1, is KAGVTQTPRYLIKTRGQQVTLSCSPISGHRSVSWYQQTPGQGLQFLFEYFSETQRNKGNFPGRFSGRQFSNSRSEMNVSTLELGDSALYLCASSREGTGVNEQFFGPGTRLTVL.

This clone was picked up a small number of times. The rearrangement links TRBV9 to TRBJ1-1, with D maybe TRBD1 (5 bases). Germline values: CDR1 SGDLS, CDR2 YYNGEE. The ends were cut back, 4 bases at V and 1 base at J, with 14 bases in the middle. The CDR3 contains 15 residues. As DNA, the CDR3 is TGTGCCAGCAGCAAGGGGCCTGACCGGAACACTGAAGCTTTCTTT. It specifies CASSKGPDRNTEAFF. Together with reference TRBV9 and TRBJ1-1, the CDR3 gives the full variable domain: DSGVTQTPKHLITATGQRVTLRCSPRSGDLSVYWYQQSLDQGLQFLIQYYNGEERAKGNILERFSAQQFPDLHSELNLSSLELGDSALYFCASSKGPDRNTEAFFGQGTRLTVV.

The chain carries TRBV5-1 and TRBJ2-1, with TRBD2 as a possible D gene (6 bases). Germline V lookup: CDR1 SGHRS, CDR2 YFSETQ. Trimming cost V 0 bases and J 16 bases, with 20 bases left between them. The CDR3 contains 14 residues. CDR3 in DNA: TGCGCCAGCAGCTTGGAGGCCCAACCGACTAGAGGATTCTTC. Translating gives CASSLEAQPTRGFF.

The chain is built from TRBV9 and TRBJ1-2; TRBD1 is a possible D gene (5 bases). Germline V gene data show CDR1 as SGDLS and CDR2 as YYNGEE. Trimming left V 3 bases short and J 4 bases short, with 13 bases between. The CDR3 has 14 amino acids. The CDR3 loop is CASSAQQGPYGYTF. Here the CDR3 DNA reads TGTGCCAGCAGCGCGCAGCAGGGACCCTATGGCTACACCTTC.

The chain is built from TRBV27 and TRBJ2-3; 8 nucleotides align to TRBD1. The CDR3 consists of 15 residues. CDR1 and CDR2 (germline): MNHEY, SMNVEV (reference sequence). V lost 4 bases, J lost 2 bases, and 5 bases stayed unmatched. CDR3 in amino acids: CASSSDRVSTDTQYF. The DNA of the CDR3 is TGTGCCAGCAGTTCGGACAGGGTATCCACAGATACGCAGTATTTT.

A remark on this clone: Other DNA sequences of this sample code for an identical CDR3. This chain's CDR3 is CASSLRQYNEQFF. The CDR3 DNA is TGTGCCAGCAGCTTAAGACAGTACAATGAGCAGTTCTTC. The V and J genes are TRBV7-3 and TRBJ2-1; a weak D match, TRBD1 (5 bases). The CDR3 length is 13 residues. Germline values: CDR1 SGHTA, CDR2 FQGTGA. V was pared by 1 base and J by 4 bases, with 5 bases between.

The V gene is TRBV27, the J gene TRBJ2-7, with D tentatively TRBD1 (6 bases). The CDR3 is made up of 15 amino acids. V dropped 6 bases and J dropped 5 bases, with 20 bases sitting between them. Germline CDR1 MNHEY, CDR2 SMNVEV (reference sequence). As DNA, the CDR3 is TGTGCCAGCAGCCAATCAGGGGTCTACCGCCACGAGCAGTACTTC. It translates to CASSQSGVYRHEQYF.

The chain carries TRBV18 and TRBJ1-3, with a tentative D call TRBD1 (6 bases). The CDR3 is 16 amino acids. Germline CDR1 reads KGHSH; CDR2 reads LQKENI. Trimming left V 0 bases short and J 0 bases short, with 9 bases between. The CDR3 DNA follows: TGTGCCAGCTCACCACCGTCACAGGGCTCTGGAAACACCATATATTTT. It encodes CASSPPSQGSGNTIYF.

The CDR3 region has the DNA TGTGCCAGCAGTCACGGAAGCGAGCAGTACTTC. Protein product: CASSHGSEQYF. The chain has TRBV6-5 and TRBJ2-7; D not resolved. V gave up 5 bases and J gave up 6 bases, with 8 bases separating them. CDR3 length equals 11 residues. CDR1 is MNHEY and CDR2 is SVGAGI in the germline V gene.

The genes are TRBV10-3 and TRBJ2-3, with D maybe TRBD1 (6 bases). Trimming removed 6 bases from V and 5 bases from J, with 12 bases in between. There are 13 residues in the CDR3. The germline V gene encodes CDR1 ENHRY and CDR2 SYGVKD. CDR3 residues: CAIRTTGLDTQYF. CDR3 DNA: TGTGCCATCAGGACAACAGGGCTAGATACGCAGTATTTT.

The chain combines TRBV6-6 with TRBJ2-1; D is ambiguous. The CDR3 sequence is 16 residues long. Germline V lookup: CDR1 MNHNY, CDR2 SVGAGI (reference sequence). Trimming pared 0 bases from V and 3 bases from J, leaving 12 bases between. DNA for the CDR3: TGTGCCAGCAGTTACTCAGCTTCCTCGATCTACAATGAGCAGTTCTTC. Amino acid sequence: CASSYSASSIYNEQFF.

This clone came up once. The V and J genes are TRBV7-9 and TRBJ1-4, with 9 bases that match TRBD1. Germline V gives CDR1 SEHNR, CDR2 FQNEAQ (reference sequence). J lost 10 bases, V lost 5 bases, and 11 bases had no gene match. This CDR3 has 15 residues. The CDR3 DNA sequence: TGTGCCAGCAGCACCACAGGGGGCGTAAGTGGAAAACTGTTTTTT. Its translation: CASSTTGGVSGKLFF.

The chain employs TRBV12-5 and TRBJ2-4; TRBD1 matches 7 bases. Germline V gene data show CDR1 as LGHNT and CDR2 as FRNRAP. The ends lost 2 bases at V and 7 bases at J; junction bases unmatched: 14. The CDR3 totals 17 residues. CDR3 region: CASGLPRQGEKLNIQYF. The CDR3 DNA follows: TGTGCTAGTGGTTTGCCCCGACAGGGAGAGAAACTGAACATTCAGTACTTC.

This chain links TRBV27 with TRBJ2-7; 7 bases agree with TRBD1. Germline assignment: CDR1 MNHEY and CDR2 SMNVEV (reference sequence). The J segment lost 3 bases and the V segment lost 3 bases, leaving 8 bases of the junction unmatched. This CDR3 has 15 amino acids. The CDR3 region is CASSFSGTEIYEQYF. The CDR3 DNA reads TGTGCCAGCAGTTTCTCAGGGACAGAGATCTACGAGCAGTACTTC.

This clone turned up a few times. The chain links TRBV12-2 to TRBJ1-1; the table's D gene call, TRBD1, was not cross checked with the DNA. TRBV12-2 is tagged as a pseudogene. The CDR3 runs 16 residues. The DNA for the CDR3 is TGTGCAAGTCGCTTAGCAGAGGAGATGCCGCATTCAGGGGCTTTCTTT. It yields the protein CASRLAEEMPHSGAFF.

The rearrangement links TRBV7-9 to TRBJ1-3; 7 positions agree with TRBD1. This CDR3 region has 11 residues. Trimming cost V 4 bases and J 15 bases; bases outside gene matches: 6. CDR1 SEHNR and CDR2 FQNEAQ come from the germline V gene (reference sequence). The DNA of the CDR3 is TGTGCCAGCAGCTCGGTCGGACAGGCATATTTT. Translated, it gives CASSSVGQAYF. The variable domain in full, completed from reference TRBV7-9 and TRBJ1-3, reads DTGVSQNPRHKITKRGQNVTFRCDPISEHNRLYWYRQTLGQGPEFLTYFQNEAQLEKSRLLSDRFSAERPKGSFSTLEIQRTEQGDSAMYLCASSSVGQAYFGEGSWLTVV.